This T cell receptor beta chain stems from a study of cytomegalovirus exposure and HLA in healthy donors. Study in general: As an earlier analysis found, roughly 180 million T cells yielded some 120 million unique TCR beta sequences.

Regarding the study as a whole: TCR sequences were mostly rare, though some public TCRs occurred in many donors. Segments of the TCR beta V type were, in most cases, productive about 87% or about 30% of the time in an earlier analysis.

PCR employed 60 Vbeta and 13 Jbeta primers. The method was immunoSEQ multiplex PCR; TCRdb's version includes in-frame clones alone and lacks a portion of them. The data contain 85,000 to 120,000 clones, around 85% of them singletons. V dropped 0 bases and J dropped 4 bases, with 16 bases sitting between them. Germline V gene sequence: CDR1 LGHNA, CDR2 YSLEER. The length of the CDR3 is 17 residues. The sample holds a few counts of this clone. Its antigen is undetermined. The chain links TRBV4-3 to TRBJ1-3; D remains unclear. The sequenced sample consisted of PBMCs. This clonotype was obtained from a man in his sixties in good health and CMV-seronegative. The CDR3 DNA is TGCGCCAGCAGCCAAGATTCCGGGTACCCCCGAGGAAACACCATATATTTT. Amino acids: CASSQDSGYPRGNTIYF.